This T cell receptor beta chain was found in a study of blood T cell repertoires in COVID-19. Study context: T cells, B-cell-depleted T cells, or PBMCs provided the cDNA or gDNA that served as material.

In Cohort 3, a recovered donor had either two negative PCRs, clearance, or symptom resolution. This table comes from immunoSEQ multiplex PCR, and its TCRdb copy is limited to in-frame clones, with some not included. The table has a few hundred thousand clones, more than 85% seen once; the top ten hold more than 0.8%. Trimming took 3 bases from V and 9 from J; bases not matched to a gene: 9. Germline-derived CDR1 and CDR2 are LNHNV and YYDKDF (reference sequence). CDR3 length equals 15 residues. The clonotype was recovered from a woman aged 25 to 39 who had recovered from COVID-19. The sequencing input was PBMCs or T cells enriched from blood (not recorded which). The V call is TRBV15, the J call TRBJ2-1; 9 positions match TRBD1. In DNA form, the CDR3 reads TGTGCCACCAGCAGGGATGGGACAGGGAGTATTGAGCAGTTCTTC. It encodes CATSRDGTGSIEQFF.